This TCR beta chain came from a study of beta chain features in type 1 diabetes. The CDR3 has 15 amino acids. Germline loops: CDR1 LGHNA, CDR2 YNFKEQ. J lost 0 bases, V lost 5 bases, and 6 bases had no gene match. The study reverse transcribed the entire isolated RNA, so it sequenced expressed TCRB transcripts. Mean yield for stem cell-like memory T cell samples was approximately 1 million reads. Clones were read by immunoSEQ multiplex PCR, and TCRdb kept only the in-frame ones, dropping some. The repertoire holds around 15,000 clones, roughly two fifths seen once, with over 0.45% in the top ten. A few counts support this clone.

The clonotype originates from a woman in her 40s in good health. Sample: stem cell memory CD4+ T cells from blood. V gene TRBV4-2 combines with J gene TRBJ1-1, with 7 bases aligning to TRBD1. The CDR3 sequence is CASSFTTGLNTEAFF. CDR3 sequence (DNA): TGTGCCAGCAGCTTTACGACAGGGTTGAACACTGAAGCTTTCTTT.